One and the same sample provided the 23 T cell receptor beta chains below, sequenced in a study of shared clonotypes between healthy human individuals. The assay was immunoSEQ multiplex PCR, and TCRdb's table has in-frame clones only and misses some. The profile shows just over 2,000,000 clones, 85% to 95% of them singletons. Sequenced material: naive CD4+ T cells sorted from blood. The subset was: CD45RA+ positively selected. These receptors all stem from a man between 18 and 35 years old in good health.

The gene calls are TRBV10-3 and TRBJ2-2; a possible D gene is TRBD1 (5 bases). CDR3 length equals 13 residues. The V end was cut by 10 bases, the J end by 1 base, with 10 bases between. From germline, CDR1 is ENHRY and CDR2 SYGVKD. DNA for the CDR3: TGTGCCACCGCCCAGGGGAACACCGGGGAGCTGTTTTTT. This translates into CATAQGNTGELFF.

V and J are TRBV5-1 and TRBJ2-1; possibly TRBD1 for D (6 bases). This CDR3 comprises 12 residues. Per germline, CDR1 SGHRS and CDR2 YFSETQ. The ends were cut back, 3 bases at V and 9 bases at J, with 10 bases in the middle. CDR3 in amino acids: CASSSQGFEQFF. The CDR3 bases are TGCGCCAGCAGCTCACAGGGCTTTGAGCAGTTCTTC. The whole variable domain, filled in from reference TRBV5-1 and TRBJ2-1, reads KAGVTQTPRYLIKTRGQQVTLSCSPISGHRSVSWYQQTPGQGLQFLFEYFSETQRNKGNFPGRFSGRQFSNSRSEMNVSTLELGDSALYLCASSSQGFEQFFGPGTRLTVL.

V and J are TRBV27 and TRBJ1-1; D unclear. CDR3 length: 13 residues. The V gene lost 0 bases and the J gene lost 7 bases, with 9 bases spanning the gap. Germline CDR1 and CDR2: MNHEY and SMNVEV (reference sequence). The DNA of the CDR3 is TGTGCCAGCAGTTTATCAGGCCCCTTTGAAGCTTTCTTT. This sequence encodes CASSLSGPFEAFF.

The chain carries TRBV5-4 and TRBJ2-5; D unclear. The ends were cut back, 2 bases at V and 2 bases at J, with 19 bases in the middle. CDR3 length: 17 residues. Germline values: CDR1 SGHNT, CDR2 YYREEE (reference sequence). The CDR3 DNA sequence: TGTGCCAGCAGCTTAGACCGGGTCTCCAAAAGTCAAGAGACCCAGTACTTC. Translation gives CASSLDRVSKSQETQYF.

CDR3 nucleotide sequence: TGCAGCGCAGAGGGGGCAGGGTCGGGCAGAAACACCATATATTTT. The encoded protein is CSAEGAGSGRNTIYF. This rearrangement joins TRBV29-1 to TRBJ1-3, with TRBD1 identical over 7 bases. The trim removed 7 bases at V and 5 bases at J, leaving 14 bases unmatched. CDR1 is SQVTM, CDR2 ANQGSEA, per germline. This CDR3 comprises 15 residues.

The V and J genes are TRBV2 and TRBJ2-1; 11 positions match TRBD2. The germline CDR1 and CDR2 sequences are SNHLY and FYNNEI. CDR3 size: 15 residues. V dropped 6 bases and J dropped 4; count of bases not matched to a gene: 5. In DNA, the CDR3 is TGTGCCAGCAGGACCGGGACTAGCGGTTACAATGAGCAGTTCTTC. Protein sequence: CASRTGTSGYNEQFF.

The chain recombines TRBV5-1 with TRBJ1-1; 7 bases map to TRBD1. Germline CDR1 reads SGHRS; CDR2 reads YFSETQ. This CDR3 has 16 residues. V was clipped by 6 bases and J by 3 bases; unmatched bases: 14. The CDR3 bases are TGCGCCAGCAAACTCCAGGGGGAAGTGTTGTACACTGAAGCTTTCTTT. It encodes CASKLQGEVLYTEAFF. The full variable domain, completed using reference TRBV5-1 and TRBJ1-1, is KAGVTQTPRYLIKTRGQQVTLSCSPISGHRSVSWYQQTPGQGLQFLFEYFSETQRNKGNFPGRFSGRQFSNSRSEMNVSTLELGDSALYLCASKLQGEVLYTEAFFGQGTRLTVV.

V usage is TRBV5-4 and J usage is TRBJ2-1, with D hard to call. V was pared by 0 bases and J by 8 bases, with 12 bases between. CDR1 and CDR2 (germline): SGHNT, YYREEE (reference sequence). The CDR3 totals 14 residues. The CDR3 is CASSLDRWSDEQFF. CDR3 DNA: TGTGCCAGCAGCTTGGATCGATGGAGCGATGAGCAGTTCTTC.

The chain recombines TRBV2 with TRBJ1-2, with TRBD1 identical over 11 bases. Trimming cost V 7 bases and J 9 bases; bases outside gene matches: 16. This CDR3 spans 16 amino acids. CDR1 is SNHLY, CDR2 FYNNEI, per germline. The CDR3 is CASIRVAGQGVSSYTF. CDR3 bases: TGTGCCAGCATCCGAGTGGCGGGACAGGGGGTTTCTAGCTACACCTTC.

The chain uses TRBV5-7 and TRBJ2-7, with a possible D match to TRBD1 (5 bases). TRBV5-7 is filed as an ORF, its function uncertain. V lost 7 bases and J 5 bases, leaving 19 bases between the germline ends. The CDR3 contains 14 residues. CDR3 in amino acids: CASCNWGSINEQYF. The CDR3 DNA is TGTGCCAGCTGTAATTGGGGCAGTATCAACGAGCAGTACTTC.

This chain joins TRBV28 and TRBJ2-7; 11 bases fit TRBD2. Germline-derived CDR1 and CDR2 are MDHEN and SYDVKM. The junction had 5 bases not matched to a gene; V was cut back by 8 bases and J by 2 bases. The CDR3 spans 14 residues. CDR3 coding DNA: TGTGCCAGCCGACGACTAGCGGGACCCTACGAGCAGTACTTC. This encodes CASRRLAGPYEQYF.

The CDR3 protein is CASWGATYEQYF. The CDR3 nucleotides read TGTGCCAGCTGGGGGGCGACCTACGAGCAGTACTTC. The gene calls are TRBV6-6 and TRBJ2-7, with D perhaps matching TRBD1 or TRBD2 (6 bases each). CDR1 and CDR2 from the germline V gene are MNHNY and SVGAGI (reference sequence). There are 12 residues in the CDR3. V was trimmed by 8 bases and J by 2 bases, leaving 10 bases between them.

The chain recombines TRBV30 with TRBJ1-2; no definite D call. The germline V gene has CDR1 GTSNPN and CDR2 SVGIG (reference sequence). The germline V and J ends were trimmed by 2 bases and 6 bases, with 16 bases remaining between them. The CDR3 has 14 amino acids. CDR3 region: CAWSPHGPGDGYTF. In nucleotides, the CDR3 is TGTGCCTGGAGTCCCCACGGGCCCGGGGATGGCTACACCTTC.

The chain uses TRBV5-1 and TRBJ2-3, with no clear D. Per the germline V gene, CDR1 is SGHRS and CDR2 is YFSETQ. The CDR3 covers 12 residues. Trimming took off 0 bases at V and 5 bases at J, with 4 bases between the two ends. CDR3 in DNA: TGCGCCAGCAGCTTGGAACGAGATACGCAGTATTTT. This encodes CASSLERDTQYF. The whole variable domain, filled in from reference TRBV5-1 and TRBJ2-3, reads KAGVTQTPRYLIKTRGQQVTLSCSPISGHRSVSWYQQTPGQGLQFLFEYFSETQRNKGNFPGRFSGRQFSNSRSEMNVSTLELGDSALYLCASSLERDTQYFGPGTRLTVL.

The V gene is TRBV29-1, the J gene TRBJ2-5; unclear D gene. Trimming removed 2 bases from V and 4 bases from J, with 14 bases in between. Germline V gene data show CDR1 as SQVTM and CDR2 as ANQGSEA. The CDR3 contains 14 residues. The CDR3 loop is CSVEPRLVGETQYF. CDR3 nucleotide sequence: TGCAGCGTTGAACCGCGCTTGGTAGGAGAGACCCAGTACTTC. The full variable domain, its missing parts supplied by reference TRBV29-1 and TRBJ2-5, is SAVISQKPSRDICQRGTSLTIQCQVDSQVTMMFWYRQQPGQSLTLIATANQGSEATYESGFVIDKFPISRPNLTFSTLTVSNMSPEDSSIYLCSVEPRLVGETQYFGPGTRLLVL.

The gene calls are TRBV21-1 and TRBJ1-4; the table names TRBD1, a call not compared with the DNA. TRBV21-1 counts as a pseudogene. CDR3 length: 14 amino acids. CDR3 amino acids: CAPLGKQGCEKLFF. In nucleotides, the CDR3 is TGTGCCCCCTTGGGGAAACAGGGTTGTGAAAAACTGTTTTTT.

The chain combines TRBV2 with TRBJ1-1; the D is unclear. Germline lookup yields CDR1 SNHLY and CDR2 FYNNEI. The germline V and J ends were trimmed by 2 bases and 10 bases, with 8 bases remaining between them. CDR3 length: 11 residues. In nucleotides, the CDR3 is TGTGCCAGCAGTGAAATGGGGAGAGCTTTCTTT. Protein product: CASSEMGRAFF.

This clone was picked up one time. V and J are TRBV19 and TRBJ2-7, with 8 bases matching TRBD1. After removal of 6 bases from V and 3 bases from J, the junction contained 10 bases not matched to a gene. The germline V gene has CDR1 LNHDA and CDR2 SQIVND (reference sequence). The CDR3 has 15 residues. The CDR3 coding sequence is TGTGCCAGTAGCCAACCAGGGGGCGCTGGCTACGAGCAGTACTTC. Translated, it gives CASSQPGGAGYEQYF.

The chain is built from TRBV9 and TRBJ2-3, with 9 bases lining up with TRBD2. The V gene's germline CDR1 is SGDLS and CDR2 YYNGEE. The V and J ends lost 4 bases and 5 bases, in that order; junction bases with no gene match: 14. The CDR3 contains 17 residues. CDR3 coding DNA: TGTGCCAGCAGCCAAAAAGACCTAGCGGGGTTGAGAGATACGCAGTATTTT. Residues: CASSQKDLAGLRDTQYF.

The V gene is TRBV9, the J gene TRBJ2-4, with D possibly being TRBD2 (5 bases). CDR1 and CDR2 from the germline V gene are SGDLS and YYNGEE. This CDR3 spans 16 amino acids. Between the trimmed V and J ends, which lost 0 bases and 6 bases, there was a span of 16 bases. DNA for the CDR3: TGTGCCAGCAGCGTAGGAGGGAGCGGAGTGGGAAACATTCAGTACTTC. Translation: CASSVGGSGVGNIQYF.

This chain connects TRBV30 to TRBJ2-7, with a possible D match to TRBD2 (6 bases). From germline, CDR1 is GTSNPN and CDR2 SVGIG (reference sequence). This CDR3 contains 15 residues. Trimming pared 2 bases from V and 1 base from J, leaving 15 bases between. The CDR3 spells CAWSRGGLRSYEQYF. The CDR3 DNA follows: TGTGCCTGGAGTCGAGGAGGGTTGAGGTCCTACGAGCAGTACTTC. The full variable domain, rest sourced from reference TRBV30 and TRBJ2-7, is SQTIHQWPATLVQPVGSPLSLECTVEGTSNPNLYWYRQAAGRGLQLLFYSVGIGQISSEVPQNLSASRPQDRQFILSSKKLLLSDSGFYLCAWSRGGLRSYEQYFGPGTRLTVT.

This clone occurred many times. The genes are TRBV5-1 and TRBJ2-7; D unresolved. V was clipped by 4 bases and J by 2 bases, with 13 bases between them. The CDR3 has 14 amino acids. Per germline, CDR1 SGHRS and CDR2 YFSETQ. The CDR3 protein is CASSPTRSPYEQYF. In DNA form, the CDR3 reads TGCGCCAGCAGCCCCACTCGGAGTCCCTACGAGCAGTACTTC.

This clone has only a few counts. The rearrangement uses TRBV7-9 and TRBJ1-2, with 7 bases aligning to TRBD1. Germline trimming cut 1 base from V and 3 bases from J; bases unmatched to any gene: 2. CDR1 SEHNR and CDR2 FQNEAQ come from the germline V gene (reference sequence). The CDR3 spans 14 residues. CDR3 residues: CASSLGGGDYGYTF. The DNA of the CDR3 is TGTGCCAGCAGCTTAGGAGGGGGCGACTATGGCTACACCTTC. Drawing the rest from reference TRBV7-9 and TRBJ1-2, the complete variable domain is DTGVSQNPRHKITKRGQNVTFRCDPISEHNRLYWYRQTLGQGPEFLTYFQNEAQLEKSRLLSDRFSAERPKGSFSTLEIQRTEQGDSAMYLCASSLGGGDYGYTFGSGTRLTVV.